The clone carrying this T cell receptor beta chain was seen a single time. The CDR3 has 15 amino acids. V was clipped by 0 bases and J by 3 bases, with 12 bases between them. Germline lookup yields CDR1 SGHRS and CDR2 YFSETQ. Authors' processing steps: From reference gene primer amplification, estimates of nucleated cell counts were derived. Profiled with immunoSEQ multiplex PCR; TCRdb holds only in-frame clones, not every one. For V, J and clone size, that table is used; D and trimming come from the DNA. The table includes around 100,000 clones, roughly four fifths detected once. The data were taken from a study of blood T cell repertoires in COVID-19. The overall study: Samples of COVID-19 (acute and convalescent) were obtained from the United States, Italy and Spain. T cells, B-cell-depleted T cells, or PBMCs supplied cDNA or gDNA.

The sequence was collected from a human donor in a cohort sampled during active COVID-19. The sample comprised peripheral blood. The V call is TRBV5-1, the J call TRBJ1-2; D possibly corresponds to TRBD1 (5 bases). The CDR3 DNA is TGCGCCAGCAGCTTGGGTCAGGGCTGGGACTATGGCTACACCTTC. Residues: CASSLGQGWDYGYTF.